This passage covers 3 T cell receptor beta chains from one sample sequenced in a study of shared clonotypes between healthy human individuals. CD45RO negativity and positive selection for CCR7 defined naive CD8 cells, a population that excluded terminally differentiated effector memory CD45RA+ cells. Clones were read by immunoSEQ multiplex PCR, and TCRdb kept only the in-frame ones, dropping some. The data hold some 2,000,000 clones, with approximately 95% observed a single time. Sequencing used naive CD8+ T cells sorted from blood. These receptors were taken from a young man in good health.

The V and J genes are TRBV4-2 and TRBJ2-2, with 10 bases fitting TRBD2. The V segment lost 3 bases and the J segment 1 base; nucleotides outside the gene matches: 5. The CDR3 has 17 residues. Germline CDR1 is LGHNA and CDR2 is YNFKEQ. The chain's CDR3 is CASSQSLAGENTGELFF. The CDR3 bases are TGTGCCAGCAGCCAGTCCCTAGCGGGGGAGAACACCGGGGAGCTGTTTTTT.

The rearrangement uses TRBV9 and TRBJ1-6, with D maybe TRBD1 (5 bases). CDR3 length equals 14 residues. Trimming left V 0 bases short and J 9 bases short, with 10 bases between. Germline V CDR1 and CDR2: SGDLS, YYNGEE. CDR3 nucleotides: TGTGCCAGCAGCGTAGGAGGGGAACGTTCACCCCTCCACTTT. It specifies CASSVGGERSPLHF.

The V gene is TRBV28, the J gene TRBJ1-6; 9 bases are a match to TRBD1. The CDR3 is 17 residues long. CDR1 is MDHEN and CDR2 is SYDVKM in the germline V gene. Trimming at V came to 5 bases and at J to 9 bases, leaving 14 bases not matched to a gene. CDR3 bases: TGTGCCAGCAGTCAGGGACAGGGTCTCGGTAGCATTTCACCCCTCCACTTT. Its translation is CASSQGQGLGSISPLHF.